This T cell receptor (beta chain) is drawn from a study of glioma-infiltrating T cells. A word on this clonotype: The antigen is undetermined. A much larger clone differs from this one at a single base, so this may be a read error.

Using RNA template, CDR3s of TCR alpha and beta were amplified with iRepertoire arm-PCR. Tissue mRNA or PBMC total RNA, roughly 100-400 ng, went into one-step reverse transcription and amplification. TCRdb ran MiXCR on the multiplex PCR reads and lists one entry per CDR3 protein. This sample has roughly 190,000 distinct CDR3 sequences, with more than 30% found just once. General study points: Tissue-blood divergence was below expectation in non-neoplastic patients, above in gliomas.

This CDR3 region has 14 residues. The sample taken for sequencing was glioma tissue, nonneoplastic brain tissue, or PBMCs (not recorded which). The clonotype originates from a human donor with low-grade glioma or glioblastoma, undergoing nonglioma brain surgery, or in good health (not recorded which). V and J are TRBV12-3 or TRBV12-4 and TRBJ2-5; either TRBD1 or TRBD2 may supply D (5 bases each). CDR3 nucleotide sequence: TGTGCCAGCACTGGGTATGGGGCAAGGGAGAACCAGTACTTC. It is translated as CASTGYGARENQYF.